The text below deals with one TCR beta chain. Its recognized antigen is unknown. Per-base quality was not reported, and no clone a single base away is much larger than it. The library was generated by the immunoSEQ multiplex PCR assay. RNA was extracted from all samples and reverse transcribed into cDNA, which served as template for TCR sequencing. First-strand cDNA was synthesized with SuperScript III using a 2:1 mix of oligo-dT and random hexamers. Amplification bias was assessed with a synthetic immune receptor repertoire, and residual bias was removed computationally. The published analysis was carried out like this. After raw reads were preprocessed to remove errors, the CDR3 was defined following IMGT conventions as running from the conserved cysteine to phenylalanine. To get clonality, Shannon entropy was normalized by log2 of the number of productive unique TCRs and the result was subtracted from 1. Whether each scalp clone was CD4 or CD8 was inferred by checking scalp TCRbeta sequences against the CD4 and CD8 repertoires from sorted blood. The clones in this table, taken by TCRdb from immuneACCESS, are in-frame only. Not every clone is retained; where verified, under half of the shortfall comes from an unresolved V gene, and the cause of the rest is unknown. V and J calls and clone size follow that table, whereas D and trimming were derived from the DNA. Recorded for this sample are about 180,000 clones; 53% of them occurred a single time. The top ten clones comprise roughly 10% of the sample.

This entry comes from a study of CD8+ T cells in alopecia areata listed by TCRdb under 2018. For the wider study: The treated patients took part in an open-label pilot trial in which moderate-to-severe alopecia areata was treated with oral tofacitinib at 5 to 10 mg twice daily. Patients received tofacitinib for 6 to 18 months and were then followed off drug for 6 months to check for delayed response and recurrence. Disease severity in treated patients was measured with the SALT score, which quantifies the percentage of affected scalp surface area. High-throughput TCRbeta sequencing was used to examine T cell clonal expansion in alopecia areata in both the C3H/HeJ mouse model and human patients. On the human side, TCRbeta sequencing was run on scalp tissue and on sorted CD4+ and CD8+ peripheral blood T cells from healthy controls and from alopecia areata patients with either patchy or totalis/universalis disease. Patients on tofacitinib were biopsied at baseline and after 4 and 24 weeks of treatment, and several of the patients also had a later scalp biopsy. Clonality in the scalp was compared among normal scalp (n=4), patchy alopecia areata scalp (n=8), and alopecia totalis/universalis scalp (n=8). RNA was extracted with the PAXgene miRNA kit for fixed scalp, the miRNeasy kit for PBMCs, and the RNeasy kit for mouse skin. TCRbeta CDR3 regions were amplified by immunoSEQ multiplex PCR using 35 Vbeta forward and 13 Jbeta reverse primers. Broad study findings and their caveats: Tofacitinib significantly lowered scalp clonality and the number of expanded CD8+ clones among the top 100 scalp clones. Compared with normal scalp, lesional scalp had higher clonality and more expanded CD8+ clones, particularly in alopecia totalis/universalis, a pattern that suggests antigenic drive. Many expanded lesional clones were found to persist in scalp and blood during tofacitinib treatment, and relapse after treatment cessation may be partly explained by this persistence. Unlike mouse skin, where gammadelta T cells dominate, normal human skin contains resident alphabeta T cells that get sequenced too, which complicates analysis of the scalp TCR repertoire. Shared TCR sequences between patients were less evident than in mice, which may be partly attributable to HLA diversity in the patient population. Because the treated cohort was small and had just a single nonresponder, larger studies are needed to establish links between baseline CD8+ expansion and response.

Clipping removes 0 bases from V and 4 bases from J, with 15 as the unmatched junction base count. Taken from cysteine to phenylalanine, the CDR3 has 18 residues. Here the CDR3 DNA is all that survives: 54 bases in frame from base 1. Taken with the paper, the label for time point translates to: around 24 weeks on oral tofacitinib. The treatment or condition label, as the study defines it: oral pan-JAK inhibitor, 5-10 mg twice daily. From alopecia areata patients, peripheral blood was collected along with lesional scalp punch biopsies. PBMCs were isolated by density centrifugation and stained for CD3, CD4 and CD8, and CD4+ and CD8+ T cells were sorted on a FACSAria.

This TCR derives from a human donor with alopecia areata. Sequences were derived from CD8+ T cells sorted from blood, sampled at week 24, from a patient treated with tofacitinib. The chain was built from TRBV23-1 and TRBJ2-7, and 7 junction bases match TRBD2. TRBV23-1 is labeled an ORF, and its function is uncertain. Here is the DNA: TGCGCCAGCAGTCAATCGGAGGGAGGGAGGGACGGATCATACGAGCAGTACTTC. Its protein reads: CASSQSEGGRDGSYEQYF.